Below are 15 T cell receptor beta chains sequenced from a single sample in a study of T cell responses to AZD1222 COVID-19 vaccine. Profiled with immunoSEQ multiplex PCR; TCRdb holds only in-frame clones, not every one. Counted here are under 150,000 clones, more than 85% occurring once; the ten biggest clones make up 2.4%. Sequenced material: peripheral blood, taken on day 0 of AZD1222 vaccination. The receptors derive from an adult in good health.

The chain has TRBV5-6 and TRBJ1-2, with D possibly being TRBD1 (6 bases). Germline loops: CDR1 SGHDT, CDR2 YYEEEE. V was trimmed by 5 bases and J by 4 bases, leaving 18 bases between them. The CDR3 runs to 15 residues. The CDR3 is CASSRGGLRSYGYTF. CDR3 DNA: TGTGCCAGCAGTCGAGGGGGGCTGCGGAGCTATGGCTACACCTTC.

The DNA of the CDR3 is TGTGCCAGTAGTCTACAAGGGGGGGCCGGGGAGACCCAGTACTTC. This encodes CASSLQGGAGETQYF. The V gene is TRBV19, the J gene TRBJ2-5; TRBD2 is a possible D gene (7 bases). The germline gives CDR1 LNHDA, CDR2 SQIVND (reference sequence). This CDR3 contains 15 residues. The ends were cut back, 5 bases at V and 5 bases at J, with 18 bases in the middle.

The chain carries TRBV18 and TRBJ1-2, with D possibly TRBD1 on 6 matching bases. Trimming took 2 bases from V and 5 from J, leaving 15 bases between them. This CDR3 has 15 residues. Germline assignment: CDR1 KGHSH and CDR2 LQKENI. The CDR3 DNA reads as TGTGCCAGCTCACCAATTAGGGACACTGAGTATGGCTACACCTTC. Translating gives CASSPIRDTEYGYTF.

This chain's CDR3 is CATSDPGQGANEQYF. The CDR3 bases are TGTGCCACCAGTGACCCGGGACAGGGGGCTAACGAGCAGTACTTC. This chain links TRBV24-1 with TRBJ2-7; 12 positions agree with TRBD1. V dropped 4 bases and J dropped 5; count of bases not matched to a gene: 5. The CDR3 sequence is 15 residues long. CDR1 and CDR2 from the germline V gene are KGHDR and SFDVKD.

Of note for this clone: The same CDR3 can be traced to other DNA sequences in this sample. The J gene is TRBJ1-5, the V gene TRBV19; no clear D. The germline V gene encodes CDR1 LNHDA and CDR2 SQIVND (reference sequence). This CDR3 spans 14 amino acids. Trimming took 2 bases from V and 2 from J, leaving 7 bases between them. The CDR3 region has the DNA TGTGCCAGTAGTATAACCGGGGGCAATCAGCCCCAGCATTTT. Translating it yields CASSITGGNQPQHF.

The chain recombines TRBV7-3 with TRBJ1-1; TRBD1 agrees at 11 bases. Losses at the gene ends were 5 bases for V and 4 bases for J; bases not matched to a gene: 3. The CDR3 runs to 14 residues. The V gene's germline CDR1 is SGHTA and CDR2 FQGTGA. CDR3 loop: CASSDGTGGTEAFF. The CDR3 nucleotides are TGTGCCAGCAGCGACGGGACAGGGGGCACTGAAGCTTTCTTT.

CDR3 nucleotides: TGTGCCAGCAGTTTTGGGGGCGCCATGAACACTGAAGCTTTCTTT. This encodes CASSFGGAMNTEAFF. The chain couples TRBV27 to TRBJ1-1; possibly TRBD1 for D (6 bases). Germline values: CDR1 MNHEY, CDR2 SMNVEV (reference sequence). Trimming pared 3 bases from V and 0 bases from J, leaving 11 bases between. There are 15 residues in the CDR3.

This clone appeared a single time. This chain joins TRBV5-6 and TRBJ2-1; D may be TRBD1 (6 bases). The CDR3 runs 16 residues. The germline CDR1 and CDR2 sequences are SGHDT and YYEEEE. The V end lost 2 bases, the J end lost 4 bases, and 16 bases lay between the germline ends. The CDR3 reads CASSLIGAGAYNEQFF. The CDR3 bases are TGTGCCAGCAGCTTAATCGGAGCAGGGGCTTACAATGAGCAGTTCTTC.

The CDR3 DNA is TGTGCCAGCAGCCCCCGGGAGCGGGAGGGTACCTACAATGAGCAGTTCTTC. This sequence encodes CASSPREREGTYNEQFF. The chain carries TRBV9 and TRBJ2-1, with 10 bases fitting TRBD2. V lost 4 bases, J lost 2 bases, and 9 bases stayed unmatched. CDR3 length: 17 amino acids. Germline V gives CDR1 SGDLS, CDR2 YYNGEE.

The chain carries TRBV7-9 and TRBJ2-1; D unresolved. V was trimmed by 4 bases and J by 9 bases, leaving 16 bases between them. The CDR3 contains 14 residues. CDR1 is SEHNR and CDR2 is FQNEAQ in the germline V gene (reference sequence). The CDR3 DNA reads TGTGCCAGCAGCTCGAAATACCACTTTGGTGAGCAGTTCTTC. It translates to CASSSKYHFGEQFF.

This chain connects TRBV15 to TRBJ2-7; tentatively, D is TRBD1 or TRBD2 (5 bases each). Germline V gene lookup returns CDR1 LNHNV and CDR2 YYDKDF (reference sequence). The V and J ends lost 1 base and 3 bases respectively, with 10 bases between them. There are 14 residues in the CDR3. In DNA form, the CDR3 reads TGTGCCACCAGCAGAGTACCTGGGGGCTACGAGCAGTACTTC. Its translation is CATSRVPGGYEQYF.

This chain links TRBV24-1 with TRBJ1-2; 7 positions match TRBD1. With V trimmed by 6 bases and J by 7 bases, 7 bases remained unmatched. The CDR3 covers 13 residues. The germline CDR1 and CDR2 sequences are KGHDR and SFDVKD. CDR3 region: CATSLNRGGGYTF. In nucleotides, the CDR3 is TGTGCCACCAGTTTGAACAGGGGTGGTGGCTACACCTTC.

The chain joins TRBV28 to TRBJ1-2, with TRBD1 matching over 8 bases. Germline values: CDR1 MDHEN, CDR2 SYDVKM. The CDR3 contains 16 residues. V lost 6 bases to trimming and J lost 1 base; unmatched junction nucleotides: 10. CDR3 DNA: TGTGCCAGCAGCAGCAGGACAGGGCCCCTTAACTATGGCTACACCTTC. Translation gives CASSSRTGPLNYGYTF.

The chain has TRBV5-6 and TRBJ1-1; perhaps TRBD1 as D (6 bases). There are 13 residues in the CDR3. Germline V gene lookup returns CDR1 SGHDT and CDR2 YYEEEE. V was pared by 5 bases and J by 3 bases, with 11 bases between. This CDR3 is CASRGRGYTEAFF. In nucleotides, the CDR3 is TGTGCCAGCAGGGGAAGGGGGTACACTGAAGCTTTCTTT.

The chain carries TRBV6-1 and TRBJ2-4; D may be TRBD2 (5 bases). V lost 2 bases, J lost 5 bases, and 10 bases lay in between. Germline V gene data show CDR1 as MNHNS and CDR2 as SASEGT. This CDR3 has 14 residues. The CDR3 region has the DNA TGTGCCAGCAGTGAAACCGGGATCCAAAACATTCAGTACTTC. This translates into CASSETGIQNIQYF.